These 2 T cell receptor beta chains originate from one sample sequenced in a study of patients with pleural tuberculosis. TCRdb redid the calling of the reads with MiXCR, one entry per CDR3 protein. The table shows about 50,000 distinct CDR3 sequences, with about 7.3% occurring only once. These TCRs come from a human donor with pleural tuberculosis.

This clonotype was picked up many times. The J gene is TRBJ1-5, the V gene TRBV11-1, with a weak D call TRBD1 (5 bases). Germline lookup yields CDR1 SGHAT and CDR2 FQDESV (reference sequence). Deletions cut 4 bases from V and 5 bases from J, with 9 bases between. The CDR3 is made up of 13 amino acids. The CDR3 DNA reads TGTGCCAGCAGCTCCGGCAGGGATCAGCCCCAGCATTTT. Protein product: CASSSGRDQPQHF.

This clonotype has ten or more counts. The chain has TRBV4-2 and TRBJ2-2; 8 positions match TRBD2. Germline V gives CDR1 LGHNA, CDR2 YNFKEQ. The CDR3 sequence is 15 residues long. V trimming: 4 bases; J trimming: 5 bases; junction bases outside the gene matches: 6. CDR3 protein: CASSLSGEGTGELFF. CDR3 sequence (DNA): TGTGCCAGCAGCCTTAGCGGGGAGGGAACCGGGGAGCTGTTTTTT.